Shown below are 30 T cell receptor beta chains from a single sample sequenced in a study of T cells in Graves' hyperthyroidism and ophthalmopathy (dated by TCRdb to between 2019 and 2020). Receptors were amplified or captured by multiplex PCR. The data were produced on an Illumina HiSeq 2000. Amplification of TCR beta CDR3 regions was carried out from RNA transcripts. A first-round RT-PCR of the TCR CDR3 used the HTBI primer set with the Qiagen OneStep RT-PCR kit. The raw public data were reprocessed by TCRdb itself: fastp quality trimming at Q25, MiXCR clonotype calling, in-frame beta chains only. Rows matching on CDR3 protein sequence are summarized as one entry with the most common DNA and genes. The sample contains under 600,000 distinct CDR3 sequences, 16% of them found a single time. The ten largest clones add up to around 3.5% of the sample. The source material was blood. The receptor set was obtained from a woman in her thirties or forties with Graves' ophthalmopathy.

In this sample, this clonotype turned up a few times. This sequence joins TRBV29-1 and TRBJ1-2; D might be TRBD1 (6 bases). Germline lookup yields CDR1 SQVTM and CDR2 ANQGSEA. Trimming removed 8 bases at V and 4 bases at J, with 14 bases between. The CDR3 covers 12 residues. The CDR3 reads CSIKQGSYGYTF. In DNA, the CDR3 is TGCAGCATCAAACAGGGCTCCTATGGCTACACCTTC.

The rearrangement joins TRBV19 to TRBJ1-5, with a possible D match to TRBD1 (5 bases). The CDR3 runs to 14 residues. Germline loops: CDR1 LNHDA, CDR2 SQIVND (reference sequence). V lost 6 bases and J lost 9, with 18 bases in between. Here the CDR3 reads CASSLGDSGRPQHF. CDR3 DNA: TGTGCCAGTAGCCTAGGGGATTCTGGTCGGCCCCAGCATTTT. Filled out from reference TRBV19 and TRBJ1-5, the complete variable domain reads DGGITQSPKYLFRKEGQNVTLSCEQNLNHDAMYWYRQDPGQGLRLIYYSQIVNDFQKGDIAEGYSVSREKKESFPLTVTSAQKNPTAFYLCASSLGDSGRPQHFGDGTRLSIL.

This clonotype came up a few times. This chain joins TRBV3-1 and TRBJ2-5, with D perhaps TRBD1 or TRBD2 (5 bases each). V was shortened by 2 bases and J by 1 base, with 8 bases between the two germline ends. CDR3 length: 14 residues. Per the germline V gene, CDR1 is LGHDT and CDR2 is YNNKEL (reference sequence). DNA of the CDR3: TGTGCCAGCAGCCAACGGGACGGCCAAGAGACCCAGTACTTC. It specifies CASSQRDGQETQYF.

The chain joins TRBV28 to TRBJ1-2; D is unresolved. There are 13 residues in the CDR3. V was pared by 3 bases and J by 1 base, with 6 bases between. Germline V gene data show CDR1 as MDHEN and CDR2 as SYDVKM. The CDR3 loop reads CASSFSINYGYTF. The CDR3 DNA is TGTGCCAGCAGTTTCTCGATTAACTATGGCTACACCTTC.

This clonotype was seen at least ten times. The chain employs TRBV20-1 and TRBJ1-2; possibly TRBD1 for D (5 bases). The CDR3 is 14 amino acids. Germline loops: CDR1 DFQATT, CDR2 SNEGSKA (reference sequence). V was shortened by 3 bases and J by 2 bases, with 13 bases between the two germline ends. The DNA for the CDR3 is TGCAGTGCTAGCCGGGACTCCAAAAACTATGGCTACACCTTC. It translates to CSASRDSKNYGYTF.

This clonotype was counted a few times. The J gene is TRBJ2-5, the V gene TRBV20-1, with a possible D match to TRBD1 (6 bases). The V gene lost 6 bases and the J gene lost 4 bases, with 21 bases spanning the gap. Germline lookup yields CDR1 DFQATT and CDR2 SNEGSKA (reference sequence). CDR3 length equals 15 residues. The CDR3 here is CSATRDTRYGETQYF. The DNA of the CDR3 is TGCAGTGCAACACGGGACACCCGATATGGAGAGACCCAGTACTTC.

This clonotype came up many times. The rearrangement uses TRBV6-1 and TRBJ1-3; 7 bases align to TRBD1. V shed 7 bases, J shed 1 base, and the junction held 4 bases outside the gene matches. Germline values: CDR1 MNHNS, CDR2 SASEGT. The CDR3 contains 14 residues. The CDR3 protein is CASNLGQSGNTIYF. The CDR3 nucleotides are TGTGCCAGCAATTTGGGACAGTCTGGAAACACCATATATTTT.

This clonotype was seen at least ten times. The genes are TRBV3-1 and TRBJ1-2; D may be TRBD1 (6 bases). Germline V gene sequence: CDR1 LGHDT, CDR2 YNNKEL (reference sequence). V was pared by 8 bases and J by 6 bases, with 19 bases between. This CDR3 is 14 amino acids long. CDR3 nucleotide sequence: TGTGCCAGCGGCCTTACCGGGGGGCTCAATGGCTACACCTTC. Amino acids: CASGLTGGLNGYTF. Drawing the rest from reference TRBV3-1 and TRBJ1-2, the complete variable domain is DTAVSQTPKYLVTQMGNDKSIKCEQNLGHDTMYWYKQDSKKFLKIMFSYNNKELIINETVPNRFSPKSPDKAHLNLHINSLELGDSAVYFCASGLTGGLNGYTFGSGTRLTVV.

V usage is TRBV25-1 and J usage is TRBJ1-3, with D possibly TRBD1 on 5 matching bases. The CDR3 runs 15 residues. The germline gives CDR1 MGHDK, CDR2 SYGVNS. V lost 8 bases and J 1 base, leaving 15 bases between the germline ends. The CDR3 loop is CASGDAWGSGNTIYF. The CDR3 region has the DNA TGTGCCAGCGGAGACGCCTGGGGGTCTGGAAACACCATATATTTT.

This clonotype occurred a few times. The chain combines TRBV24-1 with TRBJ2-4; no firm D call. CDR3 length: 15 amino acids. With 5 bases removed from V and 0 bases from J, the gap between germline ends came to 10 bases. Germline CDR1 reads KGHDR; CDR2 reads SFDVKD. The CDR3 sequence: CATSGTDQAKNIQYF. The CDR3 region has the DNA TGTGCCACCAGTGGGACGGATCAAGCCAAAAACATTCAGTACTTC.

This CDR3 reads CASSSRGTSGGVQFF. The CDR3 DNA sequence: TGTGCCAGCAGCTCACGCGGGACTAGCGGGGGGGTTCAGTTCTTC. The gene calls are TRBV7-2 and TRBJ2-1; 16 nucleotides line up with TRBD2. This CDR3 is 15 amino acids long. Germline values: CDR1 SGHTA, CDR2 FQGNSA. The V segment lost 4 bases and the J segment 13 bases; nucleotides outside the gene matches: 7.

The chain employs TRBV19 and TRBJ1-1; 7 bases match TRBD1. The CDR3 is 13 amino acids. V trimming: 4 bases; J trimming: 7 bases; junction bases outside the gene matches: 6. Germline V lookup: CDR1 LNHDA, CDR2 SQIVND (reference sequence). The CDR3 DNA follows: TGTGCCAGTAGTACGGGGACAGTCTTTGAAGCTTTCTTT. It codes for CASSTGTVFEAFF.

In this sample, this clonotype turned up many times. The chain employs TRBV28 and TRBJ1-5; 10 bases are a match to TRBD1. V gave up 4 bases and J gave up 1 base; unmatched junction bases: 10. The germline V gene has CDR1 MDHEN and CDR2 SYDVKM. The CDR3 has 18 residues. CDR3 protein: CASSSYGDRGWSNQPQHF. As DNA, the CDR3 is TGTGCCAGCAGTTCCTATGGGGACAGGGGTTGGAGCAATCAGCCCCAGCATTTT.

In its sample, this clonotype was seen a few times. The chain joins TRBV10-3 to TRBJ2-1, with 9 bases matching TRBD1. V lost 10 bases, J lost 7 bases, and 11 bases stayed unmatched. The germline CDR1 and CDR2 sequences are ENHRY and SYGVKD. There are 14 residues in the CDR3. The CDR3 nucleotides are TGTGCCAGCCAAGGGACAGGGATCGGAAATGAGCAGTTCTTC. Encoded protein: CASQGTGIGNEQFF.

Many counts were recorded for this clonotype. The chain combines TRBV28 with TRBJ2-1; 7 positions agree with TRBD2. Germline CDR1 MDHEN, CDR2 SYDVKM. With V trimmed by 6 bases and J by 2 bases, 10 bases remained unmatched. The CDR3 extends over 16 amino acids. The CDR3 DNA sequence: TGTGCCAGCAGCTCCTCCGGGGGGTCAGCCTACAATGAGCAGTTCTTC. Translated, it gives CASSSSGGSAYNEQFF.

Points on this clonotype: A read error may be the cause here, since a much bigger clone is one base away. The rearrangement uses TRBV12-3 or TRBV12-4 and TRBJ1-3; D not resolved. The CDR3 loop spans 15 amino acids. CDR3 sequence (DNA): TGTGCCAGCAGGCCGACGGGGAGCTCTGGAAACACCGTATATTTT. Protein sequence: CASRPTGSSGNTVYF.

This clonotype was counted only a few times. The chain couples TRBV20-1 to TRBJ2-1; a weak D match, TRBD2 (6 bases). Germline assignment: CDR1 DFQATT and CDR2 SNEGSKA (reference sequence). The CDR3 contains 15 residues. Between the trimmed V and J ends, which lost 5 bases and 10 bases, there was a span of 24 bases. CDR3 nucleotides: TGCAGTGCTGGAAACCTAGCGCCACGCCTGGGAGAGCAGTTCTTC. As protein: CSAGNLAPRLGEQFF.

This clonotype occurred many times. V and J are TRBV12-3 or TRBV12-4 and TRBJ2-5; tentatively, D is TRBD1 or TRBD2 (5 bases each). The V end was cut by 2 bases, the J end by 5 bases, with 15 bases between. The CDR3 consists of 15 residues. The CDR3 DNA follows: TGTGCCAGCAGTTTATATAGGCAGGGAGAGGAGACCCAGTACTTC. Its protein is CASSLYRQGEETQYF.

This clonotype was counted ten times or more. The rearrangement joins TRBV5-5 to TRBJ2-1; TRBD2 matches at 12 bases. The length of the CDR3 is 14 residues. CDR1 is SGHKS, CDR2 YYEKEE, per germline (reference sequence). With 7 bases clipped from V and 10 bases from J, the junction kept 9 bases outside the gene matches. DNA for the CDR3: TGTGCCAGCTTCGAATCGACTAGCGGGGGAGAGCAGTTCTTC. This encodes CASFESTSGGEQFF.

The genes are TRBV20-1 and TRBJ1-5; D possibly corresponds to TRBD1 (6 bases). Germline values: CDR1 DFQATT, CDR2 SNEGSKA (reference sequence). V lost 0 bases, J lost 3 bases, and 9 bases lay in between. This CDR3 contains 14 residues. The CDR3 coding sequence is TGCAGTGCTAGAGAACAGGGATCCAATCAGCCCCAGCATTTT. Amino acids: CSAREQGSNQPQHF.

This clonotype was counted many times. The rearrangement uses TRBV7-9 and TRBJ2-3, with no clear D. Germline CDR1 and CDR2: SEHNR and FQNEAQ (reference sequence). With 2 bases removed from V and 6 bases from J, the gap between germline ends came to 9 bases. The CDR3 sequence is 13 residues long. CDR3 region: CASSLTTPDTQYF. CDR3 bases: TGTGCCAGCAGCTTAACAACCCCTGATACGCAGTATTTT.

This clonotype has ten or more counts. This chain joins TRBV5-1 and TRBJ1-1; 7 bases agree with TRBD1. Germline V gives CDR1 SGHRS, CDR2 YFSETQ. This CDR3 spans 13 amino acids. Unmatched junction bases numbered 5, after V lost 4 bases and J lost 5 bases. CDR3 nucleotides: TGCGCCAGCAGCGAGGGGGCAGGGACTGAAGCTTTCTTT. It specifies CASSEGAGTEAFF. Based on the CDR3 plus reference TRBV5-1 and TRBJ1-1, the full variable domain is KAGVTQTPRYLIKTRGQQVTLSCSPISGHRSVSWYQQTPGQGLQFLFEYFSETQRNKGNFPGRFSGRQFSNSRSEMNVSTLELGDSALYLCASSEGAGTEAFFGQGTRLTVV.

The CDR3 is CASSSYPRGFF. CDR3 DNA sequence: TGCGCCAGCAGCTCGTATCCGAGAGGGTTCTTC. The rearrangement links TRBV5-1 to TRBJ2-1; D unresolved. The CDR3 loop spans 11 amino acids. Germline lookup yields CDR1 SGHRS and CDR2 YFSETQ. V lost 3 bases and J lost 15, with 13 bases in between.

The rearrangement joins TRBV20-1 to TRBJ2-7; TRBD2 agrees at 11 bases. Germline values: CDR1 DFQATT, CDR2 SNEGSKA (reference sequence). Trimming at V came to 3 bases and at J to 6 bases, leaving 1 base not matched to a gene. The CDR3 extends over 12 amino acids. The CDR3 loop reads CSARGLAAEQYF. DNA for the CDR3: TGCAGTGCTAGGGGACTAGCGGCCGAGCAGTACTTC.

This clonotype came up many times. The V call is TRBV2, the J call TRBJ2-7, with D tentatively TRBD1 (5 bases). Per germline, CDR1 SNHLY and CDR2 FYNNEI. V was clipped by 1 base and J by 2 bases, with 12 bases between them. This CDR3 region has 15 residues. The DNA for the CDR3 is TGTGCCAGCAGTGAAGAGGAAGGGGTACCCTACGAGCAGTACTTC. The encoded protein is CASSEEEGVPYEQYF.

The chain combines TRBV27 with TRBJ1-1; D possibly corresponds to TRBD1 (5 bases). The V end was cut by 3 bases, the J end by 4 bases, with 12 bases between. The CDR3 is 14 residues long. Germline V gene data show CDR1 as MNHEY and CDR2 as SMNVEV (reference sequence). The CDR3 nucleotides read TGTGCCAGCAGTTTTGACAGCTACTTCACTGAAGCTTTCTTT. Its translation: CASSFDSYFTEAFF.

For this clonotype: Lacking the conserved final phenylalanine or tryptophan, this CDR3 likely reflects a read error. This chain joins TRBV6-1 and TRBJ2-7; 11 bases match TRBD2. Germline trimming cut 3 bases from V and 4 bases from J; bases unmatched to any gene: 11. This CDR3 is built from 17 residues. The germline gives CDR1 MNHNS, CDR2 SASEGT. In DNA form, the CDR3 reads TGTGCCAGCAGTGATAGCGGGAGGGCCTTCAGTTTTTACGAGCAGTACCTC. Translating it yields CASSDSGRAFSFYEQYL.

The chain links TRBV6-1 to TRBJ2-1; 8 bases agree with TRBD2. V was clipped by 5 bases and J by 7 bases; unmatched bases: 7. The CDR3 totals 14 residues. Per germline, CDR1 MNHNS and CDR2 SASEGT. CDR3 amino acids: CASSPGGGINEQFF. The CDR3 DNA reads as TGTGCCAGCAGTCCGGGGGGGGGGATAAATGAGCAGTTCTTC.

This clonotype came up many times. J is TRBJ1-1 and V is TRBV18; D remains unclear. The CDR3 totals 15 residues. Trimming took 3 bases from V and 0 from J, leaving 11 bases between them. Germline V gene sequence: CDR1 KGHSH, CDR2 LQKENI. The CDR3, as DNA: TGTGCCAGCTCACCGGAATATGGGATGAACACTGAAGCTTTCTTT. This translates into CASSPEYGMNTEAFF.

This chain joins TRBV20-1 and TRBJ2-7; 9 nucleotides agree with TRBD2. The germline V gene has CDR1 DFQATT and CDR2 SNEGSKA (reference sequence). The CDR3 sequence is 14 residues long. With 0 bases clipped from V and 3 bases from J, the junction kept 3 bases outside the gene matches. This chain's CDR3 is CSARDGAGGYEQYF. The CDR3 DNA reads TGCAGTGCTAGAGATGGAGCGGGAGGCTACGAGCAGTACTTC.